This T cell receptor beta chain stems from a study of T cell repertoires in MIS-A myocarditis (dated 2022 in TCRdb). The QIAamp DNA FFPE kit was used to extract genomic DNA from formalin-fixed paraffin-embedded autopsy tissue. The CDR3 contains 12 residues, cysteine and phenylalanine counted. Only the CDR3 portion is preserved as DNA: 36 bases, with reading frame beginning at the first base. Trimming costs V 4 bases and J 3 bases, and their ends lie 5 bases apart. Of note for this clone: Which antigen it targets is not known. Base qualities are not at hand, and no much larger clone is one base apart.

TCRbeta CDR3 regions were amplified with the immunoSEQ bias-controlled multiplex PCR and sequenced at high throughput. The study's own analysis went as follows. CDR3 sequences were collapsed and filtered by the immunoSEQ vendor pipeline to quantify abundance and frequency of each unique TCRbeta CDR3. Dominant CDR3 amino acid sequences were clustered with SARS-CoV-2-specific ImmuneCODE TCRbeta sequences by CD-HIT using a 90% global sequence identity threshold. Clones were classed as hyperexpanded at frequencies of 0.1 to 1 and as large at frequencies of 0.01 to 0.1. For the dominant clones, CDR3 amino acid sequences and V and J gene assignments were confirmed with MiXCR. The R stringdist package was used to calculate Levenshtein distances between the patient clonotypes and the ImmuneCODE hits. In TCRdb, the immuneACCESS table is reduced to in-frame sequences with V and J assigned. These tables do not hold every clone; where another copy was compared, an unresolved V gene accounts for under half, and the others remain unexplained. V, J and clone size derive from that table, while D and trimming were established from the DNA sequence. Recorded for this sample are over 5,500 clones; nearly 80% of them occurred a single time. The ten top clones hold over 60% of the sample.

The chain uses TRBV12-3 or TRBV12-4 and TRBJ2-3; no D gene can be assigned with confidence. Specimen: interventricular septum heart tissue obtained at autopsy. What the cell subset or site label conveys for this sample: cardiac tissue sample (left or right ventricle, interventricular septum, or pericardium). The receptor comes from a man between 18 and 35 years old with fulminant myocarditis from multisystem inflammatory syndrome in adults (MIS-A) after COVID-19. The DNA is as follows: TGTGCCAGCAGTTCATTTACAGATACGCAGTATTTT. Translated, this gives CASSSFTDTQYF.